Listed below are T cell receptor beta chains from one sample, sequenced in a study of T cell repertoires in cytomegalovirus infection. In TCRdb, the reads were re-called with MiXCR into one record per CDR3 protein. In the table there are some 900,000 distinct CDR3 sequences, 30% to 35% of which are singletons. These TCRs' antigens remain unknown. The source was cultured CD8+ T cells from PBMCs, collected from culture after CMV antigen stimulation. These TCRs come from a human donor in good health (CMV status not recorded). Some clones in this sample may be carry-over from other donors' samples. The conserved cysteine and the conserved F or W are not part of the CDR3 here.

j_gene: TRBJ1-6; v_gene: TRBV7-6; CDR3aa: ASSLDTYQNSPLH
j_gene: TRBJ1-2; v_gene: TRBV11-2; CDR3aa: ASSPYDRQTNYGYT
j_gene: TRBJ2-5; v_gene: TRBV4-3; CDR3aa: ASSPLDWPSGGQETQY
j_gene: TRBJ1-5; v_gene: TRBV7-6; CDR3aa: ASSRVGDQPQH
j_gene: TRBJ1-1; v_gene: TRBV5-6; CDR3aa: ASSINLRDFPENTEAF
j_gene: TRBJ1-2; v_gene: TRBV12-5; CDR3aa: ASDIPPGYGYT
j_gene: TRBJ1-1; v_gene: TRBV7-9; CDR3aa: ASSWTGRNTEAF
j_gene: TRBJ1-1; v_gene: TRBV20-1; CDR3aa: SARDQGRQKLNTEAF
j_gene: TRBJ2-2; v_gene: TRBV14; CDR3aa: ASSQDRKSHYTGELF
j_gene: TRBJ2-2; v_gene: TRBV6-6; CDR3aa: ASLGIDRNTGELF
j_gene: TRBJ2-7; v_gene: TRBV15; CDR3aa: ATRQWEKTSGEQY
j_gene: TRBJ2-5; v_gene: TRBV27; CDR3aa: ASSLAGPHRTQY
j_gene: TRBJ2-2; v_gene: TRBV2; CDR3aa: ASSGTGATAGELF
j_gene: TRBJ1-1; v_gene: TRBV6-5; CDR3aa: ASSYLRGLVDTEAF
j_gene: TRBJ2-2; v_gene: TRBV10-3; CDR3aa: AINHRDSDTGELF
j_gene: TRBJ2-1; v_gene: TRBV6-2/TRBV6-3; CDR3aa: ASSYGTRGGNEQF
j_gene: TRBJ1-4; v_gene: TRBV4-1; CDR3aa: ASSPRGTNEKLF
j_gene: TRBJ2-1; v_gene: TRBV12-3/TRBV12-4; CDR3aa: ASRPSMGAESSYNEQF
j_gene: TRBJ1-1; v_gene: TRBV27; CDR3aa: ASSFYGPNTEAF
j_gene: TRBJ2-1; v_gene: TRBV2; CDR3aa: ASSEDRGRTHSYNEQF
j_gene: TRBJ2-2; v_gene: TRBV24-1; CDR3aa: ATSGHPNTGELF
j_gene: TRBJ1-6; v_gene: TRBV7-6; CDR3aa: ASSPRSGSYNSPLH
j_gene: TRBJ1-1; v_gene: TRBV28; CDR3aa: ASSLGEFSTEAF
j_gene: TRBJ2-1; v_gene: TRBV5-3; CDR3aa: ASSLEPPMYNEQF
j_gene: TRBJ2-1; v_gene: TRBV28; CDR3aa: ASSTPGEQF
j_gene: TRBJ1-2; v_gene: TRBV12-5; CDR3aa: ASGLVPSYGYT
j_gene: TRBJ2-2; v_gene: TRBV13; CDR3aa: ASSLEYGELF
j_gene: TRBJ1-1; v_gene: TRBV10-3; CDR3aa: AISEYGQLNTEAF
j_gene: TRBJ2-6; v_gene: TRBV7-9; CDR3aa: ASSPPGGSGANVLT
j_gene: TRBJ2-1; v_gene: TRBV7-6; CDR3aa: ASSFRQGDEQF
j_gene: TRBJ1-6; v_gene: TRBV14; CDR3aa: ASSPGTGYSYNSPLH
j_gene: TRBJ2-1; v_gene: TRBV9; CDR3aa: ASSLSVGQSSYNEQF
j_gene: TRBJ2-6; v_gene: TRBV20-1; CDR3aa: SAEGHPSGANVLT
j_gene: TRBJ2-2; v_gene: TRBV13; CDR3aa: ASSLEGVDTGELF
j_gene: TRBJ1-1; v_gene: TRBV15; CDR3aa: ATSTPYGGEEAF
j_gene: TRBJ1-4; v_gene: TRBV2; CDR3aa: ASRYRETGTNEKLF
j_gene: TRBJ2-3; v_gene: TRBV7-9; CDR3aa: ASSSTSGSSTDTQY
j_gene: TRBJ2-2; v_gene: TRBV20-1; CDR3aa: SARGEVGELF
j_gene: TRBJ1-6; v_gene: TRBV19; CDR3aa: ASSIMAENSPPH
j_gene: TRBJ2-7; v_gene: TRBV29-1; CDR3aa: SVLSAGSEQY
j_gene: TRBJ1-2; v_gene: TRBV12-3/TRBV12-4; CDR3aa: ATRTRTQGANGYT
j_gene: TRBJ1-4; v_gene: TRBV2; CDR3aa: ASITREKLF
j_gene: TRBJ2-3; v_gene: TRBV6-1; CDR3aa: ASSEAEGRGGDTQY
j_gene: TRBJ2-2; v_gene: TRBV20-1; CDR3aa: SAPEGADTGELF
j_gene: TRBJ1-5; v_gene: TRBV6-1; CDR3aa: ASSKDSDPDQPQH
j_gene: TRBJ2-1; v_gene: TRBV28; CDR3aa: ASSTTGTTRPHEQF
j_gene: TRBJ1-1; v_gene: TRBV23-1; CDR3aa: ASSHTFQTDSNTEAF
j_gene: TRBJ2-1; v_gene: TRBV20-1; CDR3aa: SARPHRDGIPNEQF
j_gene: TRBJ2-3; v_gene: TRBV20-1; CDR3aa: SATDWVDTDTQY
j_gene: TRBJ1-1; v_gene: TRBV7-9; CDR3aa: ASSSYDTEAF
j_gene: TRBJ2-5; v_gene: TRBV7-9; CDR3aa: ASSLFGGAERETQY
j_gene: TRBJ1-2; v_gene: TRBV5-4; CDR3aa: ASSIRREKGDYGYT
j_gene: TRBJ2-7; v_gene: TRBV7-8; CDR3aa: ASTRTGLANEQY
j_gene: TRBJ2-3; v_gene: TRBV7-8; CDR3aa: ASSPLMGGEQY
j_gene: TRBJ1-3; v_gene: TRBV6-2/TRBV6-3; CDR3aa: ASSYFRFDGNTIY
j_gene: TRBJ2-2; v_gene: TRBV6-2/TRBV6-3; CDR3aa: ASSPISGELF
j_gene: TRBJ1-1; v_gene: TRBV7-3; CDR3aa: ASSLRGTGTTEAF